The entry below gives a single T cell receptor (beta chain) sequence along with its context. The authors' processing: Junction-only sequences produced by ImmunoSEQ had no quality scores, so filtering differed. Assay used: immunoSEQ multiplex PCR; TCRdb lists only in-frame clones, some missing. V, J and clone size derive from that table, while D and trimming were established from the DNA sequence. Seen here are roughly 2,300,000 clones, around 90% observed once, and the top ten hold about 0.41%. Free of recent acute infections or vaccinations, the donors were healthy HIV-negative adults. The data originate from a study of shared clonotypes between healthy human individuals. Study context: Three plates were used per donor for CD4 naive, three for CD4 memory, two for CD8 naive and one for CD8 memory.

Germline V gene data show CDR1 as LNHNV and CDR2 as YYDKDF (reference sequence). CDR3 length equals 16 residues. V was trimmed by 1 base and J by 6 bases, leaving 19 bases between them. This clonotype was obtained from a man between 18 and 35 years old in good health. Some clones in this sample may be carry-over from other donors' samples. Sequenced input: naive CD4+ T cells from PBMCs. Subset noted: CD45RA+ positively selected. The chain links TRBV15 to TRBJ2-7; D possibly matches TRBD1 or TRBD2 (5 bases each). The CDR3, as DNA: TGTGCCACCAGCAGAGGTCTTGGGGCAAAGGAGGTCGAGCAGTACTTC. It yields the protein CATSRGLGAKEVEQYF.